The sequence of this TCR beta chain was determined in a study of lymphopenia after photon versus proton radiotherapy. Germline CDR1 reads MGHRA; CDR2 reads YSYEKL. The V and J ends lost 4 bases and 0 bases, in that order; junction bases with no gene match: 9. This CDR3 region has 18 residues. Findings and limits, study-wide: Post-nadir diversity loss with photons came from oligoclonal expansion, particularly CD8+ Temra cells. Survival link was tested only in deceased patients; proton benefit remains a possibility. Relative stability marked proton patients; photon patients lost diversity and naive cells. Post-nadir TCR diversity decline inversely tracked overall survival among those who died.

Assay: immunoSEQ multiplex PCR; the TCRdb copy retains only in-frame clones and omits some. The table shows approximately 160,000 clones, with 80% to 90% occurring only once. Worth noting for this clone: Its antigen is not known.

This chain uses TRBV4-1 with TRBJ2-3; 11 bases map to TRBD2. The clonotype was recovered from a man between 50 and 59 years old with gastric cancer. The sequencing used peripheral blood, collected from a patient treated with photon-based radiotherapy. The CDR3 DNA follows: TGCGCCAGCAGCCCCAGCCTACTAGCGGGGGCTAGCACAGATACGCAGTATTTT. The encoded protein is CASSPSLLAGASTDTQYF.